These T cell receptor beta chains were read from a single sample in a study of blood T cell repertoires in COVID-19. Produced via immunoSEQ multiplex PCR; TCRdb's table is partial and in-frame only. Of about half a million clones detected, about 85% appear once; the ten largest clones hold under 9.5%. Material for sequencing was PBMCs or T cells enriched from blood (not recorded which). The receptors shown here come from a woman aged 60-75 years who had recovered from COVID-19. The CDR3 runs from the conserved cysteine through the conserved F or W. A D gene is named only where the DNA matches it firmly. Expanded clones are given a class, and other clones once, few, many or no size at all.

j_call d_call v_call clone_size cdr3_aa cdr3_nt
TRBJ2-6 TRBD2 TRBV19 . CASSTGLAGYYSGANVLTF TGTGCCAGTAGTACGGGACTAGCGGGGTATTACTCTGGGGCCAACGTCCTGACTTTC
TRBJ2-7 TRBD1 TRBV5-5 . CASSLAPGGNSYEQYF TGTGCCAGCAGCTTGGCTCCAGGGGGCAACTCCTACGAGCAGTACTTC
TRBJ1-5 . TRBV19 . CASTQGRRQPQHF TGTGCCAGTACCCAGGGAAGGCGGCAGCCCCAGCATTTT
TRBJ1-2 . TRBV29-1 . CSVQGQYGYTF TGCAGCGTGCAGGGGCAATATGGCTACACCTTC
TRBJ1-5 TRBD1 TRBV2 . CASTTDRNQPQHF TGTGCCAGCACCACGGACAGGAATCAGCCCCAGCATTTT
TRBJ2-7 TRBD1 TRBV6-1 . CASSEAGQRSYEQYF TGTGCCAGCAGTGAAGCGGGACAGCGCTCCTACGAGCAGTACTTC
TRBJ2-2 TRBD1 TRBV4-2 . CASSPTGGYTGELFF TGTGCCAGCAGCCCGACAGGGGGATACACCGGGGAGCTGTTTTTT
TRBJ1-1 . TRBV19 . CASTRSGGTEAFF TGTGCCAGTACGCGGTCCGGGGGCACTGAAGCTTTCTTT
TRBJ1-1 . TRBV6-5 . CATLAERFNTEAFF TGTGCCACCCTCGCGGAGCGGTTTAACACTGAAGCTTTCTTT
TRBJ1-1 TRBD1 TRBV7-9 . CASSSTGTGPTEAFF TGTGCCAGCAGCAGTACCGGGACAGGGCCCACTGAAGCTTTCTTT
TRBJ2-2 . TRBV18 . CASSQSGWTANTGELFF TGTGCCAGCTCCCAGTCGGGATGGACAGCAAACACCGGGGAGCTGTTTTTT
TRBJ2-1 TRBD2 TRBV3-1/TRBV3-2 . CASSPPGLAGNEQFF TGTGCCAGCAGCCCCCCGGGACTAGCGGGTAATGAGCAGTTCTTC
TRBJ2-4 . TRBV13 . CASSELGGGTLKNIQYF TGTGCCAGCAGCGAGTTAGGCGGGGGCACCCTCAAAAACATTCAGTACTTC
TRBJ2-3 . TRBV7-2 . CASSLGLATDTQYF TGTGCCAGCAGCTTAGGATTAGCGACAGATACGCAGTATTTT
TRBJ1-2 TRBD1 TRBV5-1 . CASNNLPGQAKALYGYTF TGCGCCAGCAACAATTTGCCGGGACAGGCGAAAGCTCTCTATGGCTACACCTTC
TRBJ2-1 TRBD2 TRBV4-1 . CASSQDRTSGYNEQFF TGCGCCAGCAGCCAAGATCGGACTAGCGGGTACAATGAGCAGTTCTTC
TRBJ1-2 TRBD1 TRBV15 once CATSKGQAASYGYTF TGTGCCACCAGCAAGGGACAGGCGGCAAGCTATGGCTACACCTTC
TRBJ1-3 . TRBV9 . CASAGAGNTIYF TGTGCCAGCGCCGGGGCTGGAAACACCATATATTTT